This TCR beta chain was found in a study of OX40 agonist ivuxolimab in advanced cancers. Study-level information: 40% to 50% of patients had received prior checkpoint inhibitor therapy. Partial responses were achieved by three patients, one with hepatocellular carcinoma and two with cutaneous melanoma.

A note on this clone: The antigen remains unidentified.

V lost 1 base, J lost 0 bases, and 13 bases lay in between. Germline V gene sequence: CDR1 SGHAT, CDR2 FQNNGV. The CDR3 consists of 16 residues. Clones were sequenced by immunoSEQ multiplex PCR, and TCRdb holds only the in-frame ones, with some missing. The sample yields about 64,000 clones, 87% seen once. Study-wide findings and caveats: By week 6 at 0.1 to 3.0 mg/kg, blood CD4+ and CD8+ T cells had expanded clonally.

The TCR originated in an adult with an advanced solid tumor such as melanoma, head and neck, liver or kidney cancer. The chain combines TRBV11-2 with TRBJ2-7, with no clear D. This specimen was CD4+ or CD8+ T cells sorted from blood, taken in a trial of the OX40 agonist ivuxolimab. This CDR3 reads CASSLGIEASSYEQYF. The CDR3 coding sequence is TGTGCCAGCAGCTTAGGTATCGAAGCGAGCTCCTACGAGCAGTACTTC.